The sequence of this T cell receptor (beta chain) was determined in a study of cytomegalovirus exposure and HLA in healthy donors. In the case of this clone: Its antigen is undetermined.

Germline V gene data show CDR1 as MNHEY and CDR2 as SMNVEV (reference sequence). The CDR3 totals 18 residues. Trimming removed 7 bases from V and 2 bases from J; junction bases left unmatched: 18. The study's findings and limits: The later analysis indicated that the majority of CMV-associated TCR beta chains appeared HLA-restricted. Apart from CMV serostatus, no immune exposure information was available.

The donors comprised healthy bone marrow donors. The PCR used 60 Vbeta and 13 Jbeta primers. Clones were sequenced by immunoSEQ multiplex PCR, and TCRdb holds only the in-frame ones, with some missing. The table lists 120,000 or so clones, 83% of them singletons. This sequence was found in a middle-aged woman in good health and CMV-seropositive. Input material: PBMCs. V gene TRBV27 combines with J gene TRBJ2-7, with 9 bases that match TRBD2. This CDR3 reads CASTPRLVAGEGAYEQYF. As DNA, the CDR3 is TGTGCCAGCACCCCCCGGTTGGTAGCGGGAGAGGGGGCCTACGAGCAGTACTTC.